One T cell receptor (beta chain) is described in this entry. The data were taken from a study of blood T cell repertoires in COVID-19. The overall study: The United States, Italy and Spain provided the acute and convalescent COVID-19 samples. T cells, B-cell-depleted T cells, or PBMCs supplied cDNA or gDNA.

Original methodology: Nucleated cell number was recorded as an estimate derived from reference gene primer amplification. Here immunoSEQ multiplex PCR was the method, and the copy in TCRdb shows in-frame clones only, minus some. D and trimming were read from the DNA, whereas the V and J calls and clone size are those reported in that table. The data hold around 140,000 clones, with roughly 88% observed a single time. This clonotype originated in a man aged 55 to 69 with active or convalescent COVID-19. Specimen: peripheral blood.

In nucleotides, the CDR3 is TGTGCCAGCAGCTTGGCAGGTGGTCAGCCCCAGCATTTT. Its translation: CASSLAGGQPQHF. V gene TRBV5-4 combines with J gene TRBJ1-5; D not resolved. The length of the CDR3 is 13 residues. Per the germline V gene, CDR1 is SGHNT and CDR2 is YYREEE (reference sequence). V shed 0 bases and J shed 6 bases, with 7 bases lying between them.